The 32 T cell receptor beta chains presented below share a single source sample, sequenced in a study of TIL therapy for anti-PD-1-resistant metastatic lung cancer (dated by TCRdb to about 2021). The time point label, read with the paper, signifies: pre-treatment sample, taken before nivolumab and TIL therapy. Using bias-controlled multiplex PCR with the immunoSEQ v3 hsTCRB kit, the TCR beta CDR3 regions were amplified from genomic DNA. This is the immuneACCESS table as TCRdb keeps it, with only in-frame sequences that have V and J called. A part of the clones is gone; compared with another copy, unresolved V genes explain less than half, and the rest is unexplained. In this sample the table shows 45,000 to 60,000 clones, 79% of which occur a single time. The ten largest make up about 4.8% of the sample. This specimen consisted of blood, obtained at baseline. These receptors came from a woman aged 30-79 years with non-small cell lung cancer.

This clone was observed a single time. V usage is TRBV2 and J usage is TRBJ2-3; D ambiguous. From germline, CDR1 is SNHLY and CDR2 FYNNEI. Trimming pared 1 base from V and 4 bases from J, leaving 3 bases between. CDR3 size: 12 residues. The CDR3 region is CASSEGPDTQYF. For the CDR3, the DNA is TGTGCCAGCAGTGAAGGACCAGATACGCAGTATTTT.

This clone was seen once. This chain links TRBV10-3 with TRBJ2-2; 10 nucleotides align to TRBD2. Germline CDR1 reads ENHRY; CDR2 reads SYGVKD. The V gene end was trimmed by 7 bases and the J gene end by 3 bases; junction bases not matched to a gene: 8. The CDR3 runs to 16 residues. CDR3 sequence reads: CAITPSGSRDTGELFF. DNA of the CDR3: TGTGCCATCACCCCTAGCGGGAGTAGGGACACCGGGGAGCTGTTTTTT.

The chain couples TRBV2 to TRBJ2-3; D gene uncertain. Looked up from germline, CDR1 is SNHLY and CDR2 is FYNNEI. This CDR3 spans 12 amino acids. Between the trimmed V and J ends, which lost 2 bases and 7 bases, there was a span of 7 bases. The chain's CDR3 is CASSERSYTQYF. The CDR3 DNA reads as TGTGCCAGCAGTGAACGTTCCTATACGCAGTATTTT.

This chain joins TRBV11-2 and TRBJ2-7; 9 nucleotides line up with TRBD1. Looked up from germline, CDR1 is SGHAT and CDR2 is FQNNGV. This CDR3 is 14 amino acids long. V lost 3 bases, J lost 4 bases, and 4 bases stayed unmatched. The DNA of the CDR3 is TGTGCCAGCAGCTTGGGACAGGGTGCGTACGAGCAGTACTTC. Translation gives CASSLGQGAYEQYF.

The chain links TRBV20-1 to TRBJ2-7; TRBD1 is a possible D gene (5 bases). The CDR3 totals 11 residues. V lost 3 bases, J lost 7 bases, and 10 bases lay in between. Looked up from germline, CDR1 is DFQATT and CDR2 is SNEGSKA (reference sequence). CDR3 in DNA: TGCAGTGCTAGTTGGGGCCCAGAGCAGTACTTC. This encodes CSASWGPEQYF.

In this sample, this clone turned up once. This rearrangement joins TRBV7-9 to TRBJ1-4, with D possibly TRBD1 on 5 matching bases. Trimming removed 4 bases from V and 0 bases from J, with 9 bases in between. Germline V gene data show CDR1 as SEHNR and CDR2 as FQNEAQ (reference sequence). The CDR3 length is 15 residues. The CDR3 region is CASSSGQSTNEKLFF. The CDR3, as DNA: TGTGCCAGCAGCTCCGGACAATCAACTAATGAAAAACTGTTTTTT.

V gene TRBV6-1 combines with J gene TRBJ2-7, with 10 bases matching TRBD2. Germline lookup yields CDR1 MNHNS and CDR2 SASEGT. The CDR3 spans 16 residues. V gave up 4 bases and J gave up 0 bases; unmatched junction bases: 6. This CDR3 reads CASSGTSGLPSYEQYF. As DNA, the CDR3 is TGTGCCAGCAGTGGGACTAGCGGCTTACCCTCCTACGAGCAGTACTTC.

The chain is built from TRBV19 and TRBJ2-1; 10 nucleotides line up with TRBD1. Trimming removed 2 bases from V and 4 bases from J; junction bases left unmatched: 2. The CDR3 loop spans 15 amino acids. Germline-derived CDR1 and CDR2 are LNHDA and SQIVND (reference sequence). CDR3 protein: CASSITGQGYNEQFF. The CDR3 nucleotides read TGTGCCAGTAGTATAACGGGACAGGGGTACAATGAGCAGTTCTTC.

Here the CDR3 DNA reads TGTGCCAGCAGTGGACAGCACAATGAGCAGTTCTTC. Translating it yields CASSGQHNEQFF. The rearrangement links TRBV6-5 to TRBJ2-1, with D perhaps matching TRBD1 (6 bases). V gave up 5 bases and J gave up 5 bases, with 7 bases separating them. The CDR3 consists of 12 residues. Germline V gives CDR1 MNHEY, CDR2 SVGAGI.

The genes are TRBV7-2 and TRBJ2-7, with 8 bases identical to TRBD2. The CDR3 totals 15 residues. Germline loops: CDR1 SGHTA, CDR2 FQGNSA. The junction had 5 bases not matched to a gene; V was cut back by 3 bases and J by 1 base. The CDR3 DNA reads as TGTGCCAGCAGCTTTATACTAGCGGATTCCTACGAGCAGTACTTC. Protein sequence: CASSFILADSYEQYF.

The CDR3 sequence: CASRLGVSEDTQYF. As DNA, the CDR3 is TGTGCCAGCAGGTTGGGAGTTTCCGAAGATACGCAGTATTTT. This chain links TRBV27 with TRBJ2-3; tentatively, D is TRBD2 (5 bases). CDR1 and CDR2 from the germline V gene are MNHEY and SMNVEV (reference sequence). CDR3 size: 14 residues. V dropped 6 bases and J dropped 5 bases, with 15 bases sitting between them.

Only a few counts were recorded for this clone. The rearrangement uses TRBV11-2 and TRBJ2-5, with TRBD2 as a possible D gene (6 bases). Germline CDR1 and CDR2: SGHAT and FQNNGV. CDR3 length equals 14 residues. Trimming cost V 5 bases and J 5 bases, with 15 bases left between them. CDR3 in amino acids: CASSPTWAGETQYF. CDR3 sequence (DNA): TGTGCCAGCAGCCCAACTTGGGCGGGGGAGACCCAGTACTTC.

The chain joins TRBV6-6 to TRBJ2-7; D is unclear. The CDR3 totals 12 residues. Deletions cut 0 bases from V and 6 bases from J, with 6 bases between. The germline gives CDR1 MNHNY, CDR2 SVGAGI (reference sequence). CDR3 region: CASSYSGLEQYF. DNA for the CDR3: TGTGCCAGCAGTTACTCAGGTCTCGAGCAGTACTTC.

The chain employs TRBV5-1 and TRBJ2-5, with 9 nucleotides matching TRBD1. V lost 4 bases and J lost 5; bases outside the gene matches: 3. The germline V gene encodes CDR1 SGHRS and CDR2 YFSETQ. The CDR3 contains 13 residues. CDR3 amino acids: CASSRTGEETQYF. The CDR3 DNA reads TGCGCCAGCAGCCGGACAGGGGAGGAGACCCAGTACTTC.

This rearrangement joins TRBV10-3 to TRBJ2-1; no clear D. The CDR3 is 15 amino acids. CDR1 is ENHRY and CDR2 is SYGVKD in the germline V gene. Trimming took 0 bases from V and 7 from J, leaving 13 bases between them. The CDR3 loop reads CAISESQLGRNEQFF. In DNA, the CDR3 is TGTGCCATCAGTGAGTCCCAGCTTGGTAGAAATGAGCAGTTCTTC.

The V call is TRBV6-1, the J call TRBJ2-6; D possibly uses TRBD1 or TRBD2 (5 bases each). The CDR3 consists of 18 residues. CDR1 and CDR2 (germline): MNHNS, SASEGT. V lost 4 bases and J 0 bases, leaving 16 bases between the germline ends. The CDR3 is CASSAHRDAGSGANVLTF. The CDR3 nucleotides read TGTGCCAGCAGTGCACACCGGGACGCAGGCTCTGGGGCCAACGTCCTGACTTTC.

The chain employs TRBV7-2 and TRBJ2-7, with unresolved D. Deletions cut 5 bases from V and 3 bases from J, with 8 bases between. This CDR3 spans 12 amino acids. Germline V gene sequence: CDR1 SGHTA, CDR2 FQGNSA. The CDR3 region has the DNA TGTGCCAGCAGCCGGCAAGACTACGAGCAGTACTTC. Encoded protein: CASSRQDYEQYF.

The V gene is TRBV9, the J gene TRBJ1-2, with 8 bases fitting TRBD1. Germline CDR1 is SGDLS and CDR2 is YYNGEE. The CDR3 has 15 residues. V dropped 3 bases and J dropped 6; count of bases not matched to a gene: 10. The CDR3 region is CASSGLDRARNGYTF. The CDR3 DNA follows: TGTGCCAGCAGCGGCCTGGACAGGGCTCGGAATGGCTACACCTTC.

This chain joins TRBV19 and TRBJ1-2, with D possibly TRBD1 on 5 matching bases. This CDR3 is 15 amino acids long. Germline CDR1 and CDR2: LNHDA and SQIVND (reference sequence). The V end lost 3 bases, the J end lost 4 bases, and 15 bases lay between the germline ends. The chain's CDR3 is CASSITQGSLYGYTF. The CDR3 DNA sequence: TGTGCCAGTAGTATCACCCAGGGTTCTCTCTATGGCTACACCTTC.

This clone was seen a handful of times. The rearrangement uses TRBV9 and TRBJ1-1, with D possibly matching TRBD1 (5 bases). Trimming pared 4 bases from V and 2 bases from J, leaving 12 bases between. This CDR3 region has 14 residues. CDR1 is SGDLS, CDR2 YYNGEE, per germline. The CDR3 loop is CASSPGGGNTEAFF. Here the CDR3 DNA reads TGTGCCAGCAGCCCCGGTGGGGGTAACACTGAAGCTTTCTTT.

This clone occurred a few times. The DNA of the CDR3 is TGTGCCAGCAGCCCCAATGGAAACACCATATATTTT. It yields the protein CASSPNGNTIYF. The gene calls are TRBV6-1 and TRBJ1-3; D ambiguous. The germline V and J ends were trimmed by 6 bases and 3 bases, with 6 bases remaining between them. CDR1 is MNHNS and CDR2 is SASEGT in the germline V gene. The CDR3 covers 12 residues.

The rearrangement uses TRBV5-1 and TRBJ1-1; the D gene is possibly TRBD1 (5 bases). The CDR3 covers 12 residues. The V and J ends lost 4 bases and 10 bases respectively, with 14 bases between them. Germline V CDR1 and CDR2: SGHRS, YFSETQ. The CDR3 DNA reads as TGCGCCAGCAGCCAAACAGGTCAGGGAGCTTTCTTT. It codes for CASSQTGQGAFF.

The chain carries TRBV30 and TRBJ1-1; D unclear. Germline CDR1 and CDR2: GTSNPN and SVGIG (reference sequence). This CDR3 region has 12 residues. V was pared by 5 bases and J by 5 bases, with 12 bases between. CDR3 amino acids: CAWATGGTEAFF. As DNA, the CDR3 is TGTGCCTGGGCCACCGGAGGAACTGAAGCTTTCTTT.

The rearrangement links TRBV5-4 to TRBJ1-5; D ambiguous. The V end was cut by 0 bases, the J end by 1 base, with 5 bases between. The germline V gene has CDR1 SGHNT and CDR2 YYREEE (reference sequence). The CDR3 totals 14 residues. The CDR3 nucleotides read TGTGCCAGCAGCTTGGGAGGCAGCAATCAGCCCCAGCATTTT. Encoded protein: CASSLGGSNQPQHF.

The chain has TRBV7-9 and TRBJ1-4; 8 nucleotides align to TRBD1. J gave up 6 bases and V 8 bases, and 8 bases lay outside the gene matches. The CDR3 is made up of 14 amino acids. CDR1 is SEHNR and CDR2 is FQNEAQ in the germline V gene (reference sequence). Here the CDR3 DNA reads TGTGCCAGCGGCATCGGACAGGGATATGAAAAACTGTTTTTT. Protein product: CASGIGQGYEKLFF.

The V and J genes are TRBV25-1 and TRBJ2-3; 12 nucleotides agree with TRBD1. Germline V gives CDR1 MGHDK, CDR2 SYGVNS. CDR3 size: 15 residues. V lost 6 bases to trimming and J lost 5 bases; unmatched junction nucleotides: 6. CDR3 coding DNA: TGTGCCAGCAGCAGGGACAGGGGGCATGGAGATACGCAGTATTTT. Residues: CASSRDRGHGDTQYF.

The rearrangement links TRBV10-1 to TRBJ2-1; 8 nucleotides agree with TRBD2. Germline loops: CDR1 WNHNN, CDR2 SYGVQD (reference sequence). The J segment lost 14 bases and the V segment lost 4 bases, leaving 10 bases of the junction unmatched. This CDR3 is built from 13 residues. For the CDR3, the DNA is TGCGCCAGCAGTGTGGCTAGCGGGTGGGGTGAGTTCTTC. Protein: CASSVASGWGEFF.

The J gene is TRBJ2-1, the V gene TRBV9; 15 positions agree with TRBD2. V lost 6 bases and J lost 16; bases outside the gene matches: 11. Per germline, CDR1 SGDLS and CDR2 YYNGEE. This CDR3 comprises 14 residues. CDR3 coding DNA: TGTGCCAGCACCCCCGGACTAGCGGGAGGGCCCCAATTCTTC. Its translation: CASTPGLAGGPQFF.

The chain is built from TRBV7-9 and TRBJ2-7; D possibly matches TRBD1 or TRBD2 (5 bases each). The CDR3 runs to 14 residues. The germline V and J ends were trimmed by 5 bases and 4 bases, with 15 bases remaining between them. Germline CDR1 reads SEHNR; CDR2 reads FQNEAQ (reference sequence). The CDR3 loop reads CASSPHMGTYEQYF. The CDR3 DNA reads TGTGCCAGCAGCCCACACATGGGGACGTACGAGCAGTACTTC.

The chain is built from TRBV5-1 and TRBJ2-1; D is possibly TRBD2 (5 bases). Germline V CDR1 and CDR2: SGHRS, YFSETQ. The CDR3 has 16 residues. V was clipped by 3 bases and J by 9 bases, with 22 bases between them. CDR3 loop: CASSSLTGPPAGEQFF. CDR3 DNA sequence: TGCGCCAGCAGCTCCCTTACCGGGCCCCCCGCGGGTGAGCAGTTCTTC.

Worth noting for this clone: Sequence at one end of the junction differs from germline and may be a read error. The rearrangement uses TRBV5-1 and TRBJ1-6; D call uncertain. This CDR3 region has 14 residues. Per the germline V gene, CDR1 is SGHRS and CDR2 is YFSETQ. Here the CDR3 DNA reads TGCGCCAGCAGCTTGGTTGCCTACAATTCACCCCTCCACTTT. This gives the protein CASSLVAYNSPLHF.

V usage is TRBV4-2 and J usage is TRBJ2-3; 7 bases are a match to TRBD2. V lost 5 bases to trimming and J lost 0 bases; unmatched junction nucleotides: 5. The CDR3 extends over 15 amino acids. Germline-derived CDR1 and CDR2 are LGHNA and YNFKEQ. CDR3 nucleotide sequence: TGTGCCAGCAGCTCGGGGGGTTTTAGCACAGATACGCAGTATTTT. Translated: CASSSGGFSTDTQYF.